This T cell receptor beta chain was retrieved from a study of cytomegalovirus exposure and HLA in healthy donors (dated by TCRdb to the late 2010s). As for the study more broadly: An earlier analysis of 550 to 700 of the donors reported 250 to 350 Gb of sequence data and roughly 110 million unique TCR beta sequences from some 180 million T cells. In a later genetic analysis, genome-wide SNP genotypes for about 65% of the roughly 670 donors were used, and that subset was treated as a discovery cohort. A later analysis re-examined previously published TCR beta repertoires from roughly 720 donors and added high-resolution HLA genotyping to investigate patterns of TCR occurrence. The later analysis used no new phenotypic data to find candidate immune exposures, relying instead on TCR beta sequences and their occurrence across donors. Four or five DR-DQ haplotypes were handled as single units for association and clustering because linkage in the cohort was strong. On average, about 240,000 unique TCR beta nucleotide sequences were sequenced per donor among 398 genotyped donors of the cohort, with about 17% of those sequences being non-productive. Along with the approximately 700-subject first cohort, a separate validation cohort of around 110 different subjects was used. Donor age, sex, ethnicity and CMV serostatus were collected together with the repertoire data. The study aimed to test whether signatures of past pathogen exposure could be identified by cataloging public T cell receptors. High-throughput TCR immunosequencing, statistical association of individual TCRs with disease status, and machine learning were combined to predict cytomegalovirus infection status. Both class I and class II loci were covered by HLA typing, at four-digit resolution. In an earlier analysis of 587 of the donors, high-throughput TCR beta sequencing was used to judge whether each TCR beta V gene segment behaved as functional or pseudogenic. Of the 398 genotyped donors, approximately 80% were placed in the genetic ancestry cluster associated with self-reported Caucasian donors. All discovery cohort repertoires had been generated using a single sequencing platform. The study used immunosequencing to profile the T cell repertoires of approximately 630 subjects and linked those repertoires to cytomegalovirus serostatus. Roughly 300 gigabases of sequencing data and 91 million or so unique TCR sequences made up an early release that covered 500 to 700 HLA-typed donors. The number of donors typed differed by locus, with about 629-630 for A, B, C, DRB1 and DQB1, more than 500 for DQA1, approximately 570 for DPA1, and some 470 for DPB1.

As regards this clone: The specificity of this receptor is unknown. Base qualities were left out, and no much larger clone turns up one base away.

Library prep was done by the immunoSEQ multiplex PCR assay. A mixture of 60 forward primers for TCR Vbeta segments and 13 reverse primers for TCR Jbeta segments was used in the multiplex PCR. The CDR3 region of rearranged TCR beta genes was amplified from genomic DNA by a multiplex PCR assay. The Illumina HiSeq System was used to sequence the amplified TCR beta libraries as 87-base-pair reads. Per the original workflow: Across the roughly 700 repertoires, a later analysis counted around 80 million unique TCR beta chains, roughly 11 million of which were shared by at least two donors. A nearest-neighbor algorithm error-corrected the raw reads and collapsed the reads into unique sequences, merging closely related sequences to remove PCR and sequencing errors. V, D and J gene segments were assigned by aligning CDR3 sequences to IMGT reference sequences. For a sequence to be retained, at least a six-nucleotide match to both a V gene segment and a J gene segment was required. A rearrangement was called productive if the CDR3 had no stop codons and remained in frame with V and J, and every other rearrangement was called non-productive. Following IMGT convention, CDR3 was defined as the stretch from the second conserved V-encoded cysteine to the conserved J-encoded phenylalanine. The earlier analysis of about 620 of the donors excluded sequences that lacked an unambiguous match to a single V gene segment. An earlier analysis of 550 to 650 of the donors classified V segments as functional when productive rearrangements were above 56.7% and as segregating when the standard deviation between donors was above 5%. To diagnose cytomegalovirus status from the catalog of TCR beta chain sequences, a statistical classification framework was built. A later analysis assigned V and J genes by comparing TCR nucleotide sequences with IMGT/GENE-DB human TR gene sequences. Using the TCRdist pipeline, a later analysis assigned CDR3 sequences along with most-parsimonious VDJ recombination scenarios. In a later analysis, each TCR beta chain was defined by its CDR3 amino acid sequence together with its V-gene family, and reads without a unique V-gene family were excluded. As a way to deal with suspected cross-contamination and a sequencing artifact, a later analysis dropped nearly 600 nucleotide sequences that were highly shared and had low generation probability. For each public chain, a later analysis derived a clonal expansion index from normalized ranks of inferred template counts within each repertoire. In a later analysis, generation probabilities were computed with a VDJ recombination model fitted to out-of-frame rearrangements, and the resulting probabilities were checked against IGoR. In a later analysis, hypergeometric tests were used to score TCR-TCR, TCR-HLA and TCR-CMV co-occurrence, with a repertoire-size bias correction applied to TCR pairs. To estimate false discovery rates, a later analysis permuted the HLA or CMV assignments 20 times. In a later analysis, co-occurring TCRs were grouped with DBSCAN, and TCRdist sequence similarity was added when clustering was performed within HLA-allele-positive subsets. Co-occurrence clustering excluded repertoires with fewer than 30,000 or more than 120,000 public chains, plus five with anomalous nucleotide sharing. Here the immuneACCESS table is served through TCRdb, limited to in-frame sequences with V and J called. Missing clones are a known gap in these copies; in checked studies unresolved V genes cover under half, and the rest lacks a known reason. The V and J calls and the clone size are those of that table, but D and trimming were determined from the DNA. The sample records about 140,000 clones, 65% to 80% of which are singletons. The ten largest make up about 3.1% of the sample.

The cohort consisted of fewer than 700 healthy bone marrow donors. Cohort members were all nominally healthy when sampled, although unrecorded immune exposures were likely present. The donor was CMV seronegative and belonged to the group of 350 or so seronegative cohort members. Each donor provided a peripheral blood sample, and peripheral blood mononuclear cells were used for TCR beta sequencing. The Qiagen DNeasy Blood Extraction Kit was used to extract genomic DNA from the blood cell samples. Results the study describes overall, beyond this receptor: An earlier analysis of 450 to 750 of the donors showed that most TCR beta V segments appeared in productive rearrangements either about 87% or about 30% of the time, which broadly matched IMGT annotations. In a later analysis, TCR association rates were found to vary across HLA loci, with the most associated TCRs seen for DRB1 alleles and the fewest for HLA-C alleles. A further reported finding was that TCR beta sequences accurately predicted the HLA-A and HLA-B alleles for most subjects in the first cohort. Linkage disequilibrium might explain the correlated functional status among segregating V segments, but an unknown experimental factor could not be excluded. According to the authors, the approach could potentially be generalized to other disease states and immunological phenotypes. In a later analysis, HLA-associated TCR beta chains showed more clonal expansion and lower generation probabilities than non-associated chains that were equally common. A later analysis found that most CMV-associated TCR beta chains appeared HLA-restricted, with HLA associations seemingly driven largely by CMV exposure. In this cohort, only TCR beta chains were sequenced, and detectable features were limited by the absence of alpha or paired-chain data. The study gave a list of over 150 TCR beta chains associated with cytomegalovirus. Most TCR sequences were observed very rarely across donors, whereas some public TCRs were present in many individuals. Assigning TCR associations to individual alleles was difficult when HLA alleles, especially DR and DQ, strongly co-occurred. CMV serostatus was the only immune exposure information available for the cohort. Sequencing depth was assumed to be roughly uniform across donors in the presence/absence analyses, though that assumption may not hold. Specific HLA alleles were associated with roughly 16,000 TCR beta sequences at a false discovery rate of 0.05 in a later analysis. A later genetic analysis associated a missense DCLRE1C variant with V-gene and J-gene trimming of TCR beta chains, and an independent cohort replicated the association. Approximately 18 rarely observed V segments, including chromosome 9 orphons, were excluded from the earlier analysis of 550 to 700 of the donors because counts were too low. A cluster of highly shared sequence variants was judged likely to be a technical artifact of the sequencing pipeline. Some IMGT-functional V segments, including TRBV6-2 and TRBV6-3, could not be told apart with the 87-base-pair reads, so those segments were excluded. In vitro tests confirmed that three of the cytomegalovirus-associated TCR beta chains recognize cytomegalovirus antigens. In both the original and validation cohorts, the classifier was reported to diagnose cytomegalovirus status with high specificity and sensitivity. In a later analysis, several top co-occurrence clusters were reported to appear linked to parvovirus B19, influenza, CMV and Epstein-Barr virus. Because HLA typing was missing for some donors at each locus, association tests included only the typed subset. Compared with the approximately 600-donor mean, donors in an Asian-associated ancestry cluster had fewer N-insertions in productive TCRs, according to a later genetic analysis.

For CDR1 and CDR2, the germline V gene lists SGHRS and YFSETQ. V gives up 2 bases and J gives up 7 bases, and the segment between their germline ends measures 16 bases. The CDR3 spans 14 residues, from the cysteine through the phenylalanine. Only the CDR3 DNA is retained, 42 bases long and in frame from the first base. This chain joins TRBV5-1 to TRBJ2-7, and TRBD1 may be the D gene, going by 5 matching bases. Sequenced: PBMCs. This receptor was taken from a male donor in good health and CMV-seronegative. In nucleotides, the sequence is TGCGCCAGCAGCTTACGTGGGGCCCAGGAGGAGCAGTACTTC. It encodes CASSLRGAQEEQYF.